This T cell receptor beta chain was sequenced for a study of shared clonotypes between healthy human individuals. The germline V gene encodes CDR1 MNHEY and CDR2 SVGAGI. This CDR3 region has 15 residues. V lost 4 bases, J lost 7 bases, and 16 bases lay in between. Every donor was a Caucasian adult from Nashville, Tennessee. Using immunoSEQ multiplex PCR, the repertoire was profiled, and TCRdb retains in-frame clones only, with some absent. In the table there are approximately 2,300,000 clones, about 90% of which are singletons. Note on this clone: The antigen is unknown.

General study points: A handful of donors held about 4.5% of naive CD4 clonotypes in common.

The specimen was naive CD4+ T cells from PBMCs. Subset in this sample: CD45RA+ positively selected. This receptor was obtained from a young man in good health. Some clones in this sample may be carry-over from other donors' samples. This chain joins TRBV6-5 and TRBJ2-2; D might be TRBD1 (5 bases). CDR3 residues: CASSSRPMGHGELFF. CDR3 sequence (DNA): TGTGCCAGCAGTTCTCGCCCTATGGGGCACGGGGAGCTGTTTTTT.